This note documents a single T cell receptor beta chain sequence. V was shortened by 5 bases and J by 2 bases, with 19 bases between the two germline ends. The CDR3 is 16 residues long. CDR1 is SGHNT and CDR2 is YENEEA in the germline V gene. Using its own MiXCR run on the multiplex PCR reads, TCRdb lists one record per CDR3 protein. The sample has approximately 21,000 distinct CDR3 sequences, around 41% seen once; the top ten hold around 22%. This sample is drawn from a study of breast tumors, draining lymph nodes, adjacent tissues. This chain connects TRBV11-3 to TRBJ2-7; tentatively, D is TRBD1 (5 bases). Specimen: breast tumor tissue. The TCR originated in a female donor with breast cancer. Some clones in this sample may be carry-over from other donors' samples. CDR3 amino acids: CASSPPIAGLTYEQYF. The CDR3 DNA follows: TGTGCCAGCAGCCCACCCATTGCAGGGCTTACCTACGAGCAGTACTTC.